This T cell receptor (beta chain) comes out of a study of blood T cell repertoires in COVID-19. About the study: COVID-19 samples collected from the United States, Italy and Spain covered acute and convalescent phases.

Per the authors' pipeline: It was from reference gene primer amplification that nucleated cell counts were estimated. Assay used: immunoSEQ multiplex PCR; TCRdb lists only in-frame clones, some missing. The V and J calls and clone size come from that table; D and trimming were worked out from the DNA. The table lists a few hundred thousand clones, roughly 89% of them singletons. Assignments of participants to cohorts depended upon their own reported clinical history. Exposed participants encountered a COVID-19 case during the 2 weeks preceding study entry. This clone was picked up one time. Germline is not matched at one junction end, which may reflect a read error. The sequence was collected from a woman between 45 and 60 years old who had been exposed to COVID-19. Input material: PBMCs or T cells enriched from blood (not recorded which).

This CDR3 reads CASSLERLAGPEKFF. CDR3 DNA sequence: TGTGCCAGCAGCTTAGAAAGGCTAGCGGGCCCTGAGAAGTTCTTC. V is TRBV11-2 and J is TRBJ2-1, with 8 bases identical to TRBD2. The CDR3 extends over 15 amino acids. CDR1 is SGHAT and CDR2 is FQNNGV in the germline V gene.